This T cell receptor beta chain stems from a study of spatial heterogeneity in lung cancer. Looking at the study overall: Among detected sequences, beta-chain ones consistently exceeded alpha-chain ones in number. Whole-study findings and limits: Detection of ubiquitous tumor TCRs in blood was higher at resection than follow-up.

The study tagged each TCR cDNA molecule with a unique molecular identifier. TCRdb re-called the 5' RACE reads through MiXCR, storing one row per CDR3 protein. Of roughly 39,000 distinct CDR3 sequences in the sample, around 7.1% were seen once. Comment on this clonotype: What it binds is not known.

The length of the CDR3 is 14 residues. Trimming removed 3 bases from V and 7 bases from J, with 10 bases in between. Per the germline V gene, CDR1 is MNHEY and CDR2 is SVGAGI. Stated time point: sample taken at primary tumor resection. Extraction of whole RNA from tumor, nontumor lung or frozen PBMC preceded unsorted sequencing. Donation came from over 60 patients with untreated early-stage non-small cell lung cancer. The receptor's source is a female donor with early-stage non-small cell lung cancer. The sequencing here drew on PBMCs, taken at surgery. The chain couples TRBV6-5 to TRBJ1-6; a weak D match, TRBD1 (6 bases). CDR3 sequence (DNA): TGTGCCAGCAGTTATGGGGGACAAAATTCACCCCTCCACTTT. It specifies CASSYGGQNSPLHF.